The 4 T cell receptor beta chains listed next were all sequenced from one sample in a study of blood T cell repertoires in COVID-19. This table comes from immunoSEQ multiplex PCR, and its TCRdb copy is limited to in-frame clones, with some not included. The sample lists 250,000 or so clones; roughly 91% were seen once. The sample consisted of peripheral blood. These receptors were taken from a man younger than 40 with COVID-19, enrolled during active disease.

The rearrangement uses TRBV18 and TRBJ2-7, with D possibly being TRBD1 (5 bases). Germline CDR1 KGHSH, CDR2 LQKENI. The CDR3 spans 12 residues. The V gene lost 3 bases and the J gene lost 5 bases, with 8 bases spanning the gap. The CDR3: CASSPQGHEQYF. The DNA of the CDR3 is TGTGCCAGCTCACCCCAGGGTCACGAGCAGTACTTC.

V usage is TRBV19 and J usage is TRBJ1-4; 11 bases align to TRBD1. In germline, CDR1 is LNHDA, CDR2 SQIVND (reference sequence). The V segment lost 3 bases and the J segment 11 bases; nucleotides outside the gene matches: 5. The CDR3 spans 14 residues. Here the CDR3 reads CASSIGQGADKLFF. CDR3 sequence (DNA): TGTGCCAGTAGTATTGGACAGGGGGCCGATAAACTGTTTTTT.

This chain connects TRBV29-1 to TRBJ1-2, with 9 bases identical to TRBD1. The CDR3 spans 14 residues. CDR1 is SQVTM, CDR2 ANQGSEA, per germline. V lost 4 bases, J lost 1 base, and 4 bases stayed unmatched. The CDR3 region has the DNA TGCAGCGTTGGCCGGGACAGGGATAACTATGGCTACACCTTC. Its protein is CSVGRDRDNYGYTF.

The chain links TRBV3-1 (or the pseudogene TRBV3-2) to TRBJ2-1, with 14 bases fitting TRBD2. The CDR3 covers 19 residues. The V and J ends lost 4 bases and 0 bases, in that order; junction bases with no gene match: 8. Per the germline V gene, CDR1 is LGHDT and CDR2 is YNNKEL (reference sequence). The DNA of the CDR3 is TGTGCCAGCAGCCTTAGGACTAGCGGGGGGTTGAGCTCCTACAATGAGCAGTTCTTC. Translated, it gives CASSLRTSGGLSSYNEQFF.